This passage covers 30 T cell receptor beta chains from one sample sequenced in a study of monozygotic twins with inflammatory bowel disease. Each CDR3 protein gets one entry in TCRdb, which reprocessed the 5' RACE reads and gives no DNA. This sample's clone table lists approximately 420,000 distinct CDR3 sequences. Sample: blood. These receptors were obtained from a human donor with ulcerative colitis or Crohn's disease, or a healthy co-twin of an affected twin (not recorded which).

The V call is TRBV7-6, the J call TRBJ2-3; the TCRdb call, TRBD2, lacks DNA for checking. Germline V gives CDR1 SGHVS, CDR2 FNYEAQ. This CDR3 contains 16 residues. The CDR3 is CASSPAGTSFADTQYF.

The chain has TRBV5-4 and TRBJ2-1; absent DNA, TCRdb's TRBD2 call cannot be checked. CDR3 length: 14 residues. The V gene's germline CDR1 is SGHNT and CDR2 YYREEE (reference sequence). The CDR3 sequence: CASSLGALDNEQFF.

This chain uses TRBV27 with TRBJ2-7. Germline V gene data show CDR1 as MNHEY and CDR2 as SMNVEV (reference sequence). The CDR3 consists of 18 residues. CDR3 region: CASSLRLGGKGWSYEQYF.

Here the CDR3 reads CAWSSGSSYEQYF. The chain carries TRBV30 and TRBJ2-7. The germline gives CDR1 GTSNPN, CDR2 SVGIG (reference sequence). The CDR3 has 13 residues.

The chain couples TRBV18 to TRBJ1-1; the D call of TRBD1 rests on TCRdb alone, since no DNA is present to check it. This CDR3 comprises 14 residues. Germline CDR1 KGHSH, CDR2 LQKENI. CDR3: CASSSYRGGTEAFF.

The rearrangement links TRBV27 to TRBJ1-6. This CDR3 region has 16 residues. Germline-derived CDR1 and CDR2 are MNHEY and SMNVEV (reference sequence). CDR3 amino acids: CASSFTLTANNSPLHF.

The chain uses TRBV12-3 or TRBV12-4 and TRBJ1-6; as DNA is missing, the TRBD1 call by TCRdb cannot be tested. This CDR3 has 16 residues. This CDR3 is CASTLLRGDRGSPLHF.

The V and J genes are TRBV7-9 and TRBJ1-2; TCRdb names TRBD1, which stays unverified in the absence of DNA. The CDR3 extends over 17 amino acids. Germline assignment: CDR1 SEHNR and CDR2 FQNEAQ (reference sequence). This CDR3 is CASSLGEVLRSNYGYTF. The full variable domain, completed using reference TRBV7-9 and TRBJ1-2, is DTGVSQNPRHKITKRGQNVTFRCDPISEHNRLYWYRQTLGQGPEFLTYFQNEAQLEKSRLLSDRFSAERPKGSFSTLEIQRTEQGDSAMYLCASSLGEVLRSNYGYTFGSGTRLTVV.

This chain links TRBV5-1 with TRBJ2-1; TCRdb proposes TRBD2, but this gene call is untestable without DNA. CDR1 and CDR2 from the germline V gene are SGHRS and YFSETQ. The length of the CDR3 is 18 residues. The chain's CDR3 is CASSLEAGVSSSYNEQFF.

The V call is TRBV3-1, the J call TRBJ1-5. The germline V gene has CDR1 LGHDT and CDR2 YNNKEL (reference sequence). The CDR3 has 14 amino acids. The CDR3 is CASSQDLGREPQHF.

The chain combines TRBV20-1 with TRBJ2-5; the TCRdb call, TRBD2, lacks DNA for checking. This CDR3 contains 14 residues. Germline CDR1 and CDR2: DFQATT and SNEGSKA (reference sequence). CDR3 residues: CSSEAGGIQETQYF.

The chain employs TRBV28 and TRBJ2-6; the D gene TCRdb calls, TRBD1, cannot be checked with no DNA. This CDR3 spans 16 amino acids. CDR1 is MDHEN and CDR2 is SYDVKM in the germline V gene. The CDR3 here is CASCPVGVPGANVLTF.

The rearrangement joins TRBV4-1 to TRBJ2-7; TCRdb gives TRBD1 as the D gene, but with no DNA this cannot be confirmed. CDR1 and CDR2 (germline): MGHRA, YSYEKL. The CDR3 has 16 amino acids. Here the CDR3 reads CASSQEQGVENYEQYF.

CDR3 region: CASSPLDRGNIQYF. The chain joins TRBV19 to TRBJ2-4; the D call from TCRdb, TRBD1, cannot be confirmed without DNA. In germline, CDR1 is LNHDA, CDR2 SQIVND (reference sequence). The length of the CDR3 is 14 residues. The entire variable domain, with the rest obtained from reference TRBV19 and TRBJ2-4, is as follows: DGGITQSPKYLFRKEGQNVTLSCEQNLNHDAMYWYRQDPGQGLRLIYYSQIVNDFQKGDIAEGYSVSREKKESFPLTVTSAQKNPTAFYLCASSPLDRGNIQYFGAGTRLSVL.

This chain links TRBV7-2 with TRBJ1-2. Germline V lookup: CDR1 SGHTA, CDR2 FQGNSA. The CDR3 is 15 residues long. Here the CDR3 reads CASSLGVNPSYGYTF. Based on the CDR3 plus reference TRBV7-2 and TRBJ1-2, the full variable domain is GAGVSQSPSNKVTEKGKDVELRCDPISGHTALYWYRQSLGQGLEFLIYFQGNSAPDKSGLPSDRFSAERTGGSVSTLTIQRTQQEDSAVYLCASSLGVNPSYGYTFGSGTRLTVV.

The chain carries TRBV4-3 and TRBJ2-1. Germline CDR1 LGHNA, CDR2 YSLEER. The CDR3 length is 17 residues. This CDR3 reads CASSQARDSSSYNEQVF.

The V gene is TRBV10-3, the J gene TRBJ1-2. CDR1 and CDR2 from the germline V gene are ENHRY and SYGVKD. The CDR3 is 14 amino acids. The CDR3 is CAISESPSTRGYTF.

The chain couples TRBV7-9 to TRBJ2-5; the TCRdb call, TRBD2, lacks DNA for checking. The CDR3 covers 12 residues. Germline values: CDR1 SEHNR, CDR2 FQNEAQ (reference sequence). CDR3 sequence: CASSQLAETQYF. Using reference TRBV7-9 and TRBJ2-5 for the parts outside the CDR3, the full variable domain is DTGVSQNPRHKITKRGQNVTFRCDPISEHNRLYWYRQTLGQGPEFLTYFQNEAQLEKSRLLSDRFSAERPKGSFSTLEIQRTEQGDSAMYLCASSQLAETQYFGPGTRLLVL.

The chain combines TRBV5-4 with TRBJ1-2. CDR1 is SGHNT and CDR2 is YYREEE in the germline V gene (reference sequence). The CDR3 loop spans 16 amino acids. The CDR3 loop is CASSAEPGVRYYGYTF.

The chain has TRBV4-1 and TRBJ2-2; the D call from TCRdb, TRBD1, cannot be confirmed without DNA. The CDR3 is 14 amino acids. The germline CDR1 and CDR2 sequences are MGHRA and YSYEKL. The CDR3 reads CASTDRTYTGELFF.

Here the CDR3 reads CASSPRTGISDTQYF. The rearrangement links TRBV7-9 to TRBJ2-3; TCRdb selects TRBD1, and the lack of DNA leaves this call unchecked. This CDR3 is 15 amino acids long. Germline V gene lookup returns CDR1 SEHNR and CDR2 FQNEAQ (reference sequence).

V usage is TRBV28 and J usage is TRBJ1-2; checking the TCRdb D call of TRBD1 is not possible without DNA. Per the germline V gene, CDR1 is MDHEN and CDR2 is SYDVKM. The CDR3 is 14 residues long. CDR3: CASSFTRSKYGYTF.

The chain is built from TRBV12-3 or TRBV12-4 and TRBJ2-7; TCRdb returns TRBD2, unconfirmable since there is no DNA. The CDR3 is 16 amino acids. CDR3 residues: CASSPSSGGARYEQYF.

The chain uses TRBV4-3 and TRBJ1-2. Germline V gene sequence: CDR1 LGHNA, CDR2 YSLEER. The CDR3 totals 14 residues. CDR3 in amino acids: CASSQDLHSYGYTF.

The chain uses TRBV20-1 and TRBJ2-5; TCRdb selects TRBD1, and the lack of DNA leaves this call unchecked. The V gene's germline CDR1 is DFQATT and CDR2 SNEGSKA (reference sequence). This CDR3 comprises 13 residues. The CDR3 spells CSAPGSGPETQYF.

The chain links TRBV5-4 to TRBJ2-2; there is no DNA to check the TCRdb D call of TRBD1. Germline lookup yields CDR1 SGHNT and CDR2 YYREEE (reference sequence). This CDR3 contains 15 residues. The chain's CDR3 is CASSLVQGSGGELFF.

The chain joins TRBV5-1 to TRBJ2-6. The germline V gene has CDR1 SGHRS and CDR2 YFSETQ. CDR3 length: 14 amino acids. The chain's CDR3 is CASSPESGANVLTF.

The chain recombines TRBV5-1 with TRBJ1-4; TCRdb calls TRBD1, which cannot be checked without DNA. This CDR3 comprises 16 residues. Germline lookup yields CDR1 SGHRS and CDR2 YFSETQ. CDR3 region: CASSSNPGQGNEKLFF.

V gene TRBV28 combines with J gene TRBJ2-7; TCRdb returns TRBD1, unconfirmable since there is no DNA. The V gene's germline CDR1 is MDHEN and CDR2 SYDVKM. The CDR3 sequence is 14 residues long. This CDR3 reads CASSFPQGFGEQYF.

V usage is TRBV6-1 and J usage is TRBJ2-1; TCRdb designates TRBD2, a call that cannot be tested without DNA. Germline V gene data show CDR1 as MNHNS and CDR2 as SASEGT. The CDR3 has 14 residues. The CDR3 region is CASSGTSGINEQFF.